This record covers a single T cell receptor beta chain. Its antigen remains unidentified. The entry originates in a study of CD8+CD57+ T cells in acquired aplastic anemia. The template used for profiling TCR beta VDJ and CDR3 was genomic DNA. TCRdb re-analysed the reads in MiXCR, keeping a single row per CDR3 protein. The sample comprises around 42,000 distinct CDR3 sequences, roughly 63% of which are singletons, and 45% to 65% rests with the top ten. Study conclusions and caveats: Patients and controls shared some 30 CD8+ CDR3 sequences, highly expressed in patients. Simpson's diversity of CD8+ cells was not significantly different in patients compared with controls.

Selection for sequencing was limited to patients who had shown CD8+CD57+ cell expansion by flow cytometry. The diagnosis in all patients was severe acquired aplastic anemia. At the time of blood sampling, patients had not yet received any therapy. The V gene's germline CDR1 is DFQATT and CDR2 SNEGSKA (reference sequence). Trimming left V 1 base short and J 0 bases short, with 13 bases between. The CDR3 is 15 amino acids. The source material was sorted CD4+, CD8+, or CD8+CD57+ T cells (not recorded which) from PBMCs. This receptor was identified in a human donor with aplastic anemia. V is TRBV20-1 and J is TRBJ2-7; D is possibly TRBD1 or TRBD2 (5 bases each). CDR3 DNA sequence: TGCAGTGCTAGAGCCGCCGGGACCGCCTCCTACGAGCAGTACTTC. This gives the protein CSARAAGTASYEQYF.